This entry is about one T cell receptor (beta chain). Its cognate antigen has yet to be identified. Nothing much larger sits one base from this clone, and base qualities are not available. The trial excluded patients who had a history of autoimmune disease or were on systemic immunosuppression. Peripheral blood for TCR sequencing was collected from all dose cohorts at baseline, on cycle 4 day 1, and on cycle 7 day 1. The samples were drawn from a first-in-human, open-label, multicenter phase I dose-escalation trial of ivuxolimab. Adults with locally advanced or metastatic melanoma, renal cell carcinoma, hepatocellular carcinoma or head and neck squamous cell carcinoma were enrolled in the trial. CD4+ and CD8+ T cells were sorted separately from peripheral blood before TCR sequencing. Trimming takes 6 bases from V and 5 bases from J, and the germline ends sit 14 bases apart. The CDR3, from cysteine to phenylalanine, totals 13 residues. Left in the record is the CDR3 DNA by itself, 39 bases read in frame from the first base. Per the germline V gene, SNHLY is the CDR1 and FYNNEI is the CDR2.

These data are taken from a study of OX40 agonist ivuxolimab in advanced cancers. Describing the broader study: The costimulatory receptor OX40 (CD134) was targeted by ivuxolimab, a fully human IgG2 agonistic monoclonal antibody. Partial responses occurred in three dose-escalation patients: two with cutaneous melanoma and one with hepatocellular carcinoma. The paper describes the monotherapy dose-escalation part (N ≈ 50 patients) of the phase I trial of ivuxolimab. Intravenous ivuxolimab was administered to patients every 2 weeks at six dose levels: 0.01, 0.1, 0.3, 1.5, 3 and 10 mg/kg. In the dose-escalation cohort, 82.7% of patients were male, and the mean age was around 60 years with a range of roughly 20 to 79. Peripheral TCRbeta sequencing was intended to test whether TCR sequence diversity was altered and clonal T-cell expansion was caused by ivuxolimab. Among the 50 to 55 dose-escalation patients, about 19 had hepatocellular carcinoma, approximately 15 melanoma, 9 renal cell carcinoma and 9 head and neck cancer. Patients were allowed to have had prior anti-PD-1, anti-PD-L1 or anti-CTLA-4 therapy, and more than 30% of the dose-escalation patients had previously received checkpoint inhibitors. What the work shows at the level of the full study, not this receptor alone: In partial responders in the 0.1-3.0 mg/kg groups, normalized peripheral clonal expansion was found to be among the lowest, especially among CD8+ T cells. After ivuxolimab, CD8+ T cells had more expanded clones than CD4+ T cells on average. Clonal expansion of both CD4+ and CD8+ blood T cells was observed from baseline to week 6 at doses 0.1 to 3.0 mg/kg. Low levels of normalized T-cell clonal expansion were also shown by some nonresponding patients. Antigen specificity was not determined for the clonally expanded peripheral T cells.

Genomic DNA was extracted from sorted cells for sequencing of the TCRbeta CDR3 region. The immunoSEQ Assay was used for sequencing of TCRbeta CDR3 regions. The source is immuneACCESS, and TCRdb retained only in-frame sequences with V and J called. Part of the clones is not carried over; for the studies checked, unresolved V genes explain less than half of this, and the remainder is unexplained. This sample has 130,000 or so clones in its table, and around nine tenths of those were observed once. The ten most abundant clones make up about 1% of the sample. The material sequenced was CD4+ or CD8+ T cells sorted from blood, taken in a trial of the OX40 agonist ivuxolimab. The clonotype originates from an adult with an advanced solid tumor such as melanoma, head and neck, liver or kidney cancer. The receptor chain draws on TRBV2 and TRBJ2-7, with the D assignment possibly TRBD1 or TRBD2, given 5 matching bases for each. In nucleotides, the sequence is TGTGCCAGCAGATGGGACGTGGGAGACGAGCAGTACTTC. Its product reads: CASRWDVGDEQYF.